Listed here is a single TCR beta chain. This sample is part of a study of blood T cell repertoires in COVID-19. How the authors handled the data: Amplifying reference gene primers gave estimates of nucleated cell counts. Assay used: immunoSEQ multiplex PCR; TCRdb lists only in-frame clones, some missing. The D gene and trimming were derived from the DNA, and the V and J assignments and clone size from that table. The table has about 170,000 clones, 80% to 85% seen once; the top ten hold under 3%. CDR3 length: 14 amino acids. Trimming took 9 bases from V and 4 from J; bases not matched to a gene: 7. Per germline, CDR1 SEHNR and CDR2 FQNEAQ (reference sequence).

This receptor was taken from a human donor with acute or convalescent COVID-19. The donor label of this sample is uncertain. Material for sequencing was peripheral blood. The rearrangement links TRBV7-9 to TRBJ1-3, with 9 nucleotides matching TRBD1. CDR3: CASQQGAAGNTIYF. In DNA form, the CDR3 reads TGTGCCAGTCAACAGGGGGCTGCCGGAAACACCATATATTTT.